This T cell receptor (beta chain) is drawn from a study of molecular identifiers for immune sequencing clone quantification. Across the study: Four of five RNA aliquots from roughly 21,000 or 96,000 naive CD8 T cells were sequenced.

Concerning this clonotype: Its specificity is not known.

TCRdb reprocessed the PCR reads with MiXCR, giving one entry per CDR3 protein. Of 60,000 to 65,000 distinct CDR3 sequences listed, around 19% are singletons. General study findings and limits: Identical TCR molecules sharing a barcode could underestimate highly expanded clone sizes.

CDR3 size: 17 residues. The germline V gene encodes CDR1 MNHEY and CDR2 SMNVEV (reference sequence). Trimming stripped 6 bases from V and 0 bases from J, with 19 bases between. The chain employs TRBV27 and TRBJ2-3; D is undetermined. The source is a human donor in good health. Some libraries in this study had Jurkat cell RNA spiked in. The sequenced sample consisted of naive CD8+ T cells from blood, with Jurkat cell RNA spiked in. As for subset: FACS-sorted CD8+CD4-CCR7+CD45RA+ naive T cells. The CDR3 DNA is TGTGCCAGCAGGACCTTACCCGGAACTTCTAGCACAGATACGCAGTATTTT. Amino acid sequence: CASRTLPGTSSTDTQYF.